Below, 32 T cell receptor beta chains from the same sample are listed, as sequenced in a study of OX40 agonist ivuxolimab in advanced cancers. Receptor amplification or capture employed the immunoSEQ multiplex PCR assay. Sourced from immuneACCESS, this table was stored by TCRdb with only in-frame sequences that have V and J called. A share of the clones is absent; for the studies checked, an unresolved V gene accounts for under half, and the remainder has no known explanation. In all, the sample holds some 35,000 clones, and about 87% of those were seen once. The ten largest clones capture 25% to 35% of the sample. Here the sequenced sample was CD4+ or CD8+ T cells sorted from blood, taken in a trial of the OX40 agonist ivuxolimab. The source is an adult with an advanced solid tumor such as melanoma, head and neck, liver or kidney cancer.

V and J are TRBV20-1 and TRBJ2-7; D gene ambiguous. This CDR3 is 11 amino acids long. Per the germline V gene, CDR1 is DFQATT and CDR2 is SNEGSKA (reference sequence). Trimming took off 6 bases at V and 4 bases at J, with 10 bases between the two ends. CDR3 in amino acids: CSAGLRYEQYF. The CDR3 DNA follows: TGCAGTGCAGGGTTACGTTACGAGCAGTACTTC.

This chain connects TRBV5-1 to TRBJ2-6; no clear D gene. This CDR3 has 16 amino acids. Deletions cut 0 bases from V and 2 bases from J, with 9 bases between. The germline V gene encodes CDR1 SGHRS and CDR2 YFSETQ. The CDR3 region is CASSLGLTAGANVLTF. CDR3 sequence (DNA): TGCGCCAGCAGCTTGGGGCTTACCGCTGGGGCCAACGTCCTGACTTTC.

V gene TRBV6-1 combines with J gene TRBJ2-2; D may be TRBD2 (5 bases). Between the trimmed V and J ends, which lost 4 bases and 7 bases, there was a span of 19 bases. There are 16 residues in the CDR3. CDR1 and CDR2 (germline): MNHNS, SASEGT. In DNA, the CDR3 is TGTGCCAGCAGTGTAGAACTAGTTTTAGTAGGCGGGGAGCTGTTTTTT. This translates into CASSVELVLVGGELFF.

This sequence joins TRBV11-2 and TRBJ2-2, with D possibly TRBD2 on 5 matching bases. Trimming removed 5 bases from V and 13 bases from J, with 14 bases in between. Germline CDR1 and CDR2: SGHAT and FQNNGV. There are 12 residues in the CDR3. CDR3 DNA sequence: TGTGCCAGCAGCCGAGGGCTGGAAGGGCTGTTTTTT. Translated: CASSRGLEGLFF.

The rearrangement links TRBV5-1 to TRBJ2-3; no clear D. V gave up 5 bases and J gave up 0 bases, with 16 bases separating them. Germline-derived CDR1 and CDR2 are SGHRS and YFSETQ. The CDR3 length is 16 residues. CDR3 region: CASSRTDTTSTDTQYF. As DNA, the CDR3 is TGCGCCAGCAGTCGGACCGACACCACTAGCACAGATACGCAGTATTTT.

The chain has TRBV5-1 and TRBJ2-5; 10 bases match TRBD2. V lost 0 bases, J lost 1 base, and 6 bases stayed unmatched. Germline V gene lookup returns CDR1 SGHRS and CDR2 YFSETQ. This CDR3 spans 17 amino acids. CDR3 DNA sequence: TGCGCCAGCAGCTTGGTCCTAGCGGGGGCCCTCCAAGAGACCCAGTACTTC. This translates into CASSLVLAGALQETQYF.

The CDR3 here is CASSGTGTSGSTDTQYF. CDR3 in DNA: TGTGCCAGCAGCGGCACCGGGACTAGCGGTAGCACAGATACGCAGTATTTT. This sequence joins TRBV9 and TRBJ2-3; 11 bases match TRBD2. Germline lookup yields CDR1 SGDLS and CDR2 YYNGEE. This CDR3 region has 17 residues. The V gene end was trimmed by 3 bases and the J gene end by 0 bases; junction bases not matched to a gene: 6.

CDR3 loop: CASSLTLGSTDTQYF. DNA of the CDR3: TGTGCCAGCAGCTTAACTTTGGGGAGCACAGATACGCAGTATTTT. The chain joins TRBV7-3 to TRBJ2-3; D is undetermined. This CDR3 is built from 15 residues. CDR1 and CDR2 from the germline V gene are SGHTA and FQGTGA. V was pared by 0 bases and J by 0 bases, with 7 bases between.

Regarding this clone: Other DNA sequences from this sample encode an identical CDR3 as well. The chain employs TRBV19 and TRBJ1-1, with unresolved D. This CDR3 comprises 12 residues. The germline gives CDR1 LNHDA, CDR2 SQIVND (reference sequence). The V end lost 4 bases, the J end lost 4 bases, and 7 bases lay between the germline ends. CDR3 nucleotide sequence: TGTGCCAGTAGTAGACGGGGCACTGAAGCTTTCTTT. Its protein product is CASSRRGTEAFF.

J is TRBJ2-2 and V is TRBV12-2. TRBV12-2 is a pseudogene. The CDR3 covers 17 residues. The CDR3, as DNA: TGTGCAAGTCACCCTCAATTGATGGTCTCCCTCACCGGGGAGCTGTTTTTT. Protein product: CASHPQLMVSLTGELFF.

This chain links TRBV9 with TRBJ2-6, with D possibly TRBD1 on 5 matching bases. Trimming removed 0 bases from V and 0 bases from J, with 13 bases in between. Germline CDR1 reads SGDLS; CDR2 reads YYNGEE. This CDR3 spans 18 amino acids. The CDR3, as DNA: TGTGCCAGCAGCGTAGGGGCAGGGCCATTCTCTGGGGCCAACGTCCTGACTTTC. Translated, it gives CASSVGAGPFSGANVLTF.

As DNA, the CDR3 is TGTGCCTGGAGTCACCCCCCGGGACAGCCGGAAGCTTTCTTT. Its translation is CAWSHPPGQPEAFF. The chain uses TRBV30 and TRBJ1-1; 7 nucleotides line up with TRBD1. CDR3 length: 14 amino acids. With 2 bases clipped from V and 8 bases from J, the junction kept 11 bases outside the gene matches. Germline V gene lookup returns CDR1 GTSNPN and CDR2 SVGIG (reference sequence).

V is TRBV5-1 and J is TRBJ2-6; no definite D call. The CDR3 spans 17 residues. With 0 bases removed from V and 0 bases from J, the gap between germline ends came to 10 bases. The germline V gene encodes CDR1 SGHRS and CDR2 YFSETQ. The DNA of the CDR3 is TGCGCCAGCAGCTTGGCCGGCAGGACCTCTGGGGCCAACGTCCTGACTTTC. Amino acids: CASSLAGRTSGANVLTF.

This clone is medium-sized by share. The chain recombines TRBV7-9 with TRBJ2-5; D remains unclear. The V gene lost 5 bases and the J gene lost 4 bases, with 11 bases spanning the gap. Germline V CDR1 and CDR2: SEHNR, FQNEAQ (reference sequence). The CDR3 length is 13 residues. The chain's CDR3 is CASSPDLGETQYF. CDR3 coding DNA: TGTGCCAGCAGCCCGGACCTGGGAGAGACCCAGTACTTC.

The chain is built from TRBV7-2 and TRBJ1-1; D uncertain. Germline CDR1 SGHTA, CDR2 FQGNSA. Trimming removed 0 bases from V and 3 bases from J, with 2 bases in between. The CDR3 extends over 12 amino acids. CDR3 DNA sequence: TGTGCCAGCAGCTTAGCTTACACTGAAGCTTTCTTT. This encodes CASSLAYTEAFF.

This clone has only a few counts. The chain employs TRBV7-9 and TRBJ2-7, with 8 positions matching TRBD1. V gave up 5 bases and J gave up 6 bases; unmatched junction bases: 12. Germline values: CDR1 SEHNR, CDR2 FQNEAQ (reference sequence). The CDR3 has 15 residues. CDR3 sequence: CASSPGTGGVSEQYF. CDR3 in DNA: TGTGCCAGCAGCCCGGGGACAGGTGGTGTGAGCGAGCAGTACTTC.

For the CDR3, the DNA is TGTGCCAGCAGTGAGGACAGGGGGCAGGTTAACACCATATATTTT. Protein: CASSEDRGQVNTIYF. This chain links TRBV2 with TRBJ1-3; 11 bases are shared with TRBD1. The J segment lost 7 bases and the V segment lost 3 bases, leaving 5 bases of the junction unmatched. This CDR3 region has 15 residues. Per the germline V gene, CDR1 is SNHLY and CDR2 is FYNNEI.

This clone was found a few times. The CDR3 DNA is TGCGCCAGCAGTGAGTACCAGGGGTCCTACGAGCAGTACTTC. Its protein product is CASSEYQGSYEQYF. V is TRBV10-1 and J is TRBJ2-7, with D tentatively TRBD1 (6 bases). Germline lookup yields CDR1 WNHNN and CDR2 SYGVQD (reference sequence). The CDR3 has 14 amino acids. Trimming shortened V by 1 base and J by 1 base, and 8 bases separated the two germline ends.

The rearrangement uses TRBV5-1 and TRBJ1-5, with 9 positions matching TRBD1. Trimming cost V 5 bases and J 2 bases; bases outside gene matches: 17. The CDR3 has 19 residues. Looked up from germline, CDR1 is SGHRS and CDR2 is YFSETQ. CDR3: CASRGCRDRVLFGNQPQHF. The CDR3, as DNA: TGCGCCAGCAGGGGTTGTCGGGACAGGGTTTTGTTTGGCAATCAGCCCCAGCATTTT.

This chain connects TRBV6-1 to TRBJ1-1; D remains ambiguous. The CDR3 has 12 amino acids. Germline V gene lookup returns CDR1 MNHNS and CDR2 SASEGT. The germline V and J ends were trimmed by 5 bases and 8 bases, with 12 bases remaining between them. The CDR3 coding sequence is TGTGCCAGCAGTCTCGTGGGGAGGGAAGCTTTCTTT. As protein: CASSLVGREAFF.

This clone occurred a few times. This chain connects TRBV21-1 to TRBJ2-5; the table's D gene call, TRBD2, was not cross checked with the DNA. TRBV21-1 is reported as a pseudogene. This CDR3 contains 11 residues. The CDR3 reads CAGWGGATQYF. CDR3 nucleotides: TGTGCCGGATGGGGGGGAGCGACCCAGTACTTC.

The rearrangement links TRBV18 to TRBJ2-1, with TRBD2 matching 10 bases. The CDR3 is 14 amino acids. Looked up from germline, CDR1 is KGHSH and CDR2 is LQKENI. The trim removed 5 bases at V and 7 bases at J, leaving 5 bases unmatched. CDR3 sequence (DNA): TGTGCCAGCTCAGAACTAGCGGGACAAAATGAGCAGTTCTTC. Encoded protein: CASSELAGQNEQFF.

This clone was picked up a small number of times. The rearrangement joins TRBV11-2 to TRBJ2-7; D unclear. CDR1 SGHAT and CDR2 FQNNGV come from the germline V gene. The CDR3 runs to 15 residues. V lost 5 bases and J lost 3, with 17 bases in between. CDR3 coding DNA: TGTGCCAGCAGCCCAAAGCGCAGATTAGGCTACGAGCAGTACTTC. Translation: CASSPKRRLGYEQYF.

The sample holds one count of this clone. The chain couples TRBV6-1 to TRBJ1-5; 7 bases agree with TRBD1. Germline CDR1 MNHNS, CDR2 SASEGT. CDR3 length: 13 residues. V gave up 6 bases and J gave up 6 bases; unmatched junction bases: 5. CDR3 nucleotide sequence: TGTGCCAGCAGAGGACAGGAGAGTCAGCCCCAGCATTTT. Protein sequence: CASRGQESQPQHF.

Here the CDR3 reads CASSEQLAANTGELFF. The CDR3 DNA follows: TGTGCCAGCAGCGAGCAACTAGCGGCGAACACCGGGGAGCTGTTTTTT. V gene TRBV9 combines with J gene TRBJ2-2; 8 nucleotides line up with TRBD2. Germline V gene lookup returns CDR1 SGDLS and CDR2 YYNGEE. The CDR3 sequence is 16 residues long. The J segment lost 0 bases and the V segment lost 3 bases, leaving 4 bases of the junction unmatched.

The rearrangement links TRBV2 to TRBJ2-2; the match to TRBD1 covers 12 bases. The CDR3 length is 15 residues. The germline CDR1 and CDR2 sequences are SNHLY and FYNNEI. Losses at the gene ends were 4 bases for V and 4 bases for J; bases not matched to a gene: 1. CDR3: CASSGGQGATGELFF. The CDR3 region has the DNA TGTGCCAGCAGTGGGGGACAGGGGGCCACCGGGGAGCTGTTTTTT.

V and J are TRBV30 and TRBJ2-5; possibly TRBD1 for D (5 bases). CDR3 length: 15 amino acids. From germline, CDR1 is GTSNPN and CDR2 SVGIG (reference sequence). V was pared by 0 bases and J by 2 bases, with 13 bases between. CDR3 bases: TGTGCCTGGAGTGTTTTTCGACAGTTGCAAGAGACCCAGTACTTC. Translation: CAWSVFRQLQETQYF.

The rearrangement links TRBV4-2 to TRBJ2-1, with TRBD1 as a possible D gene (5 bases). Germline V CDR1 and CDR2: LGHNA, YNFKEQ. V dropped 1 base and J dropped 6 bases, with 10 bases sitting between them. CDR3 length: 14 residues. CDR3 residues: CASSQGQGGNEQFF. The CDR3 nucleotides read TGTGCCAGCAGCCAAGGGCAGGGTGGCAATGAGCAGTTCTTC.

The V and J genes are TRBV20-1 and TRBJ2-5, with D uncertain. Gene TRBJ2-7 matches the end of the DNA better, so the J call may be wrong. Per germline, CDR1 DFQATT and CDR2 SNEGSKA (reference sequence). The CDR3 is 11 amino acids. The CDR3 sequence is CSAEDQYEQYF. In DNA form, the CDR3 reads TGCAGTGCGGAAGACCAGTACGAGCAGTACTTC.

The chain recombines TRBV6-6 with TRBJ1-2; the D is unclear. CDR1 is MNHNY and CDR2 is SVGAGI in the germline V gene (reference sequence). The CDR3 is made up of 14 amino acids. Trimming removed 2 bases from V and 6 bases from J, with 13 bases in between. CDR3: CASSYLHRPHGYTF. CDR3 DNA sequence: TGTGCCAGCAGTTACCTTCACAGACCGCATGGCTACACCTTC.

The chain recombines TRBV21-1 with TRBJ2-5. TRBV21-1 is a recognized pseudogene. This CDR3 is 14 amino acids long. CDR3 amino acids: CASRKDSCGKTQYF. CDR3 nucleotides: TGTGCCAGCCGTAAAGACAGCTGCGGAAAGACCCAGTACTTC.

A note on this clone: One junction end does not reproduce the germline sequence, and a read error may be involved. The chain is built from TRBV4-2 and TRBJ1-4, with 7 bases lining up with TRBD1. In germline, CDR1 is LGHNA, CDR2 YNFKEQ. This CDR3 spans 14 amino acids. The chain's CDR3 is CASSQGTGNEKLFF. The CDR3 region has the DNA TGTGCCAGCAGCCAAGGGACAGGTAATGAAAAGCTGTTTTTT.